Reported below is one T cell receptor beta chain. Per the germline V gene, CDR1 is SGHDT and CDR2 is YYEEEE. V shed 4 bases and J 4 bases; nucleotides not matched to a gene: 8. This CDR3 has 16 residues. These data come from a study of cytomegalovirus exposure and HLA in healthy donors. The PCR used 60 Vbeta and 13 Jbeta primers. This table comes from immunoSEQ multiplex PCR, and its TCRdb copy is limited to in-frame clones, with some not included. The sample contains some 180,000 clones, about 80% of which appear only once. This receptor was obtained from a man between 18 and 29 years old in good health and CMV-seronegative. What was sequenced was PBMCs. This chain uses TRBV5-6 with TRBJ2-2; TRBD1 agrees at 9 bases. The CDR3, as DNA: TGTGCCAGCAGCATTGGACAGGGGAGGGTCACCGGGGAGCTGTTTTTT. Translating gives CASSIGQGRVTGELFF.